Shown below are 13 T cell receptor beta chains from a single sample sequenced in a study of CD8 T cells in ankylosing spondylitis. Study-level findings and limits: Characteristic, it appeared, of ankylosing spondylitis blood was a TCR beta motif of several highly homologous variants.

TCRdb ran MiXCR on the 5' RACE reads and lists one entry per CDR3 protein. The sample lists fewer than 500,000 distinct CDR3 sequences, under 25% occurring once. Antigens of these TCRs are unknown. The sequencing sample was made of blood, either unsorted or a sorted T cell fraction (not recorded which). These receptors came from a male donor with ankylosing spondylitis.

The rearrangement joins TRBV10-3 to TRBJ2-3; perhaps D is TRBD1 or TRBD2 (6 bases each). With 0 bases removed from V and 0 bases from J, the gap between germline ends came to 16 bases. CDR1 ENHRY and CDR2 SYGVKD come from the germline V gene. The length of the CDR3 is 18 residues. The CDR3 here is CAISESGGHAASTDTQYF. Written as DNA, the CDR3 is TGTGCCATCAGTGAGTCGGGGGGCCACGCTGCTAGCACAGATACGCAGTATTTT.

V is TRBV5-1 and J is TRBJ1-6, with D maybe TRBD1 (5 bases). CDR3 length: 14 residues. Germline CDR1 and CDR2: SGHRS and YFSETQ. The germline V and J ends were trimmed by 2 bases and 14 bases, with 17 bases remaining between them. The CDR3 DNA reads TGCGCCAGCAGCTTCGGCAGGGCCGACGGAACCCTCCACTTT. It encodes CASSFGRADGTLHF. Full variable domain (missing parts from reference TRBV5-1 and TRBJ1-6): KAGVTQTPRYLIKTRGQQVTLSCSPISGHRSVSWYQQTPGQGLQFLFEYFSETQRNKGNFPGRFSGRQFSNSRSEMNVSTLELGDSALYLCASSFGRADGTLHFGNGTRLTVT.

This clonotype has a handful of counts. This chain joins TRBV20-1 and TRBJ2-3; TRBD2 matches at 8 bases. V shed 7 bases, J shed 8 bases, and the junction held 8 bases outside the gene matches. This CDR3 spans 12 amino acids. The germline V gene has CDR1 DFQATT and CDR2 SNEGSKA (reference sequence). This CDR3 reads CSERSRGGTQYF. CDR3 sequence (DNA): TGCAGTGAAAGGTCCCGGGGGGGTACGCAGTATTTT.

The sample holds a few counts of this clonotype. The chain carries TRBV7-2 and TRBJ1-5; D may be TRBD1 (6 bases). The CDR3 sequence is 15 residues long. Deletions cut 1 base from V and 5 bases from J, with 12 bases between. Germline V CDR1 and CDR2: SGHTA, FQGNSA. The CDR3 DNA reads TGTGCCAGCAGCTTAGACAGGGTCGCGTATCAGCCCCAGCATTTT. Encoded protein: CASSLDRVAYQPQHF.

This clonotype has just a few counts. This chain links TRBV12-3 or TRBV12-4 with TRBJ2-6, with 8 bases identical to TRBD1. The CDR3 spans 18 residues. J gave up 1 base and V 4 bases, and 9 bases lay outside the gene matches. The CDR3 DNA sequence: TGTGCCAGCAGTTCCTTGACAGGGGCCGGGTCTGGGGCCAACGTCCTGACTTTC. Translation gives CASSSLTGAGSGANVLTF.

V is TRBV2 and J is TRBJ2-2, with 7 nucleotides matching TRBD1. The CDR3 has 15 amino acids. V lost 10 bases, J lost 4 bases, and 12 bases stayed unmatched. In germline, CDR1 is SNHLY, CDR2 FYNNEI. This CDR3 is CATTTGTVTTGELFF. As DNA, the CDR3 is TGTGCCACAACAACCGGGACAGTAACCACCGGGGAGCTGTTTTTT.

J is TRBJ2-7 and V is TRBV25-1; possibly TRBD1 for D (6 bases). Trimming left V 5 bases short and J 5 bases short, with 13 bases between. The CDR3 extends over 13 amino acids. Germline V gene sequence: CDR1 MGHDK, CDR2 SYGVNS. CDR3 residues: CASSPQGLDEQYF. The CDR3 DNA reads TGTGCCAGCAGTCCACAGGGTCTCGACGAGCAGTACTTC.

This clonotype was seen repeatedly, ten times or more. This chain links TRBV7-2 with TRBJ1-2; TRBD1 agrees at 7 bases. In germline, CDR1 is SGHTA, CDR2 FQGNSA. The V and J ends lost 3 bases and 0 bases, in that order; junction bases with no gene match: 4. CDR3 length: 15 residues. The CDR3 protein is CASSFGTATNYGYTF. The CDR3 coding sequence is TGTGCCAGCAGCTTTGGGACAGCTACTAACTATGGCTACACCTTC. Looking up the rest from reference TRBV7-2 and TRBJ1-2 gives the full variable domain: GAGVSQSPSNKVTEKGKDVELRCDPISGHTALYWYRQSLGQGLEFLIYFQGNSAPDKSGLPSDRFSAERTGGSVSTLTIQRTQQEDSAVYLCASSFGTATNYGYTFGSGTRLTVV.

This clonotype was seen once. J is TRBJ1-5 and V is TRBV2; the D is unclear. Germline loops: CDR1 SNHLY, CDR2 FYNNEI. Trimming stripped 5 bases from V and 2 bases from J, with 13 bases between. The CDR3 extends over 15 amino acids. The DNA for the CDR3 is TGTGCCAGCAGTCCGGACCCGGGAGGCAATCAGCCCCAGCATTTT. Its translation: CASSPDPGGNQPQHF.

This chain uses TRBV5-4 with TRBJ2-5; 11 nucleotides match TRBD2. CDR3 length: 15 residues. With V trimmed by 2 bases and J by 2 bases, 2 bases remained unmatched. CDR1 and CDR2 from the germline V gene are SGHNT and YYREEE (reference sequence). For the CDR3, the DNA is TGTGCCAGCAGCTTCCGACTAGCGGGGCAAGAGACCCAGTACTTC. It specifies CASSFRLAGQETQYF. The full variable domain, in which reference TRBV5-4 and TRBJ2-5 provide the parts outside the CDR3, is ETGVTQSPTHLIKTRGQQVTLRCSSQSGHNTVSWYQQALGQGPQFIFQYYREEENGRGNFPPRFSGLQFPNYSSELNVNALELDDSALYLCASSFRLAGQETQYFGPGTRLLVL.

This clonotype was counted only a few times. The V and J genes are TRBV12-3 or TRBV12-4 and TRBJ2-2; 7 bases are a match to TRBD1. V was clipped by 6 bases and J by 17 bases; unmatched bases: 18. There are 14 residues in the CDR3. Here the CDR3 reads CASRPQGRTGERFF. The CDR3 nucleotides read TGTGCCAGCAGACCACAGGGGCGCACCGGGGAGCGTTTTTTT.

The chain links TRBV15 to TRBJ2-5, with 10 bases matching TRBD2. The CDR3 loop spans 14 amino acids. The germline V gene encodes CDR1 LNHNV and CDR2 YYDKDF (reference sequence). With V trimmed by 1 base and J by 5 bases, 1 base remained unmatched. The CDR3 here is CATSRGSGRETQYF. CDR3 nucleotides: TGTGCCACCAGCAGAGGTAGCGGGAGGGAGACCCAGTACTTC.

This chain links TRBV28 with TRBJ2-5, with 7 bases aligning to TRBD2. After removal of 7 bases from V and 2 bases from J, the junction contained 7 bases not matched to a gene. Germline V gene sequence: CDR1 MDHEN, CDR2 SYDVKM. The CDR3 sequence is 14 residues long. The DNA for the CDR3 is TGTGCCAGCAAACCTGGGGGGGGTCAAGAGACCCAGTACTTC. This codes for CASKPGGGQETQYF.